This T cell receptor (beta chain) appears in the sequencing data of a study of graft-versus-host responses after intestinal transplantation. The wider study: Every one of the recipients received anti-thymocyte globulin induction and afterwards took tacrolimus and steroids for around 3 years.

This clone occurred once. The antigen is unknown. Study-wide points: Early post-transplant HvG declines tracked with peak circulating GvH clone levels. GvH clones occurred in recipient marrow; some first appeared in ileum or blood.

The CDR3 covers 15 residues. Here immunoSEQ multiplex PCR was the method, and the copy in TCRdb shows in-frame clones only, minus some. The sample lists some 97,000 clones, less than 90% occurring once. V usage is TRBV21-1 and J usage is TRBJ2-5. TRBV21-1 is a pseudogene. The sequences come from unstimulated CD4+ T cells sorted from spleen or lymph node cells, collected before transplant. The clonotype comes from a human donor who was the organ donor for an intestinal transplant. CDR3 sequence: CASSLYWKELETQYF. The CDR3 DNA sequence: TGTGCCAGCAGCCTCTACTGGAAGGAATTGGAGACCCAGTACTTC.